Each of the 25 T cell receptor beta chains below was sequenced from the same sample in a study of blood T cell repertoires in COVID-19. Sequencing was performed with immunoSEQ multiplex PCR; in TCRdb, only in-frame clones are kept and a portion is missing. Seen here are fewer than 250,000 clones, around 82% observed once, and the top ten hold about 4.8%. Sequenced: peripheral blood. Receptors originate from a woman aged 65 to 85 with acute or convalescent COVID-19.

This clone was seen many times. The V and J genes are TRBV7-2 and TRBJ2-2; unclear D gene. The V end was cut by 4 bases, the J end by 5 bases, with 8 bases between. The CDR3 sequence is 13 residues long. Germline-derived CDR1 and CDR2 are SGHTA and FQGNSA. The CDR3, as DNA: TGTGCCAGCAGCTCCGGGTGGACCGGGGAGCTGTTTTTT. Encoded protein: CASSSGWTGELFF.

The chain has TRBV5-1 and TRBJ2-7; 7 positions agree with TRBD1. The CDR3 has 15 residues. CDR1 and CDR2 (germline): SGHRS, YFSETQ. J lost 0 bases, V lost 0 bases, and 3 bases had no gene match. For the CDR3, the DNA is TGCGCCAGCAGCTTGGCAGGGGGTAGCTCCTACGAGCAGTACTTC. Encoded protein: CASSLAGGSSYEQYF.

CDR3 region: CASSPRTVIENSPLHF. Written as DNA, the CDR3 is TGTGCCAGCAGCCCTCGGACAGTGATAGAGAATTCACCCCTCCACTTT. This chain joins TRBV7-8 and TRBJ1-6; maybe TRBD1 (6 bases). The CDR3 is 16 residues long. CDR1 SGHVS and CDR2 FQNEAQ come from the germline V gene. The V end lost 5 bases, the J end lost 7 bases, and 18 bases lay between the germline ends. Combining the CDR3 with reference TRBV7-8 and TRBJ1-6 gives the whole variable domain GAGVSQSPRYKVAKRGQDVALRCDPISGHVSLFWYQQALGQGPEFLTYFQNEAQLDKSGLPSDRFFAERPEGSVSTLKIQRTQQEDSAVYLCASSPRTVIENSPLHFGNGTRLTVT.

In DNA, the CDR3 is TGTGCCAGCAGTGAGGGGGGGAATGAAAAACTGTTTTTT. This gives the protein CASSEGGNEKLFF. This chain connects TRBV2 to TRBJ1-4; tentatively, D is TRBD1 (5 bases). The CDR3 sequence is 13 residues long. Germline CDR1 and CDR2: SNHLY and FYNNEI. V lost 3 bases to trimming and J lost 5 bases, with 7 bases between them.

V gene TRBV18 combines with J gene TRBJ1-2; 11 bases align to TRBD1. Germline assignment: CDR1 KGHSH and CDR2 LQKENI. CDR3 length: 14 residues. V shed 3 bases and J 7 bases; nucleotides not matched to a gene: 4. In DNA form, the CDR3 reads TGTGCCAGCTCACCGGGACAGGGGGTCAGTGGCTACACCTTC. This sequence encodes CASSPGQGVSGYTF.

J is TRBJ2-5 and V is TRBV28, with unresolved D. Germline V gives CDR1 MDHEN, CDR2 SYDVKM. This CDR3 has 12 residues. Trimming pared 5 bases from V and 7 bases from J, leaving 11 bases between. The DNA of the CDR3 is TGTGCCAGCAGTCCTACTTCGGGGACCCAGTACTTC. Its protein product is CASSPTSGTQYF.

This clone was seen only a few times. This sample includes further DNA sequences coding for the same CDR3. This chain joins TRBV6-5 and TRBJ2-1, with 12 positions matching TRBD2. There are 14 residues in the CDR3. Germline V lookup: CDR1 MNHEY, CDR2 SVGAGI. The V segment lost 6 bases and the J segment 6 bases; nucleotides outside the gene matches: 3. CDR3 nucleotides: TGTGCCAGCAGGCCGGGACTAGCGGGCAATGAGCAGTTCTTC. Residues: CASRPGLAGNEQFF.

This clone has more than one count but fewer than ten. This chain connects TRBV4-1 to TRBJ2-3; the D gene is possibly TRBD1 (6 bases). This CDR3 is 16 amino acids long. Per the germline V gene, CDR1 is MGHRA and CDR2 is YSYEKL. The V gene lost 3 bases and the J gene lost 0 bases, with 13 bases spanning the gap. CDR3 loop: CASSQTGLSSTDTQYF. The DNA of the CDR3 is TGCGCCAGCAGCCAGACAGGATTATCTAGCACAGATACGCAGTATTTT.

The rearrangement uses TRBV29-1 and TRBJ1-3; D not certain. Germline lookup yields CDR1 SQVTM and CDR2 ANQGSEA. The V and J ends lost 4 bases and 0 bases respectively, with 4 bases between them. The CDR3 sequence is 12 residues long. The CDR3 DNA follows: TGCAGCGTTGTCCTCTCTGGAAACACCATATATTTT. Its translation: CSVVLSGNTIYF.

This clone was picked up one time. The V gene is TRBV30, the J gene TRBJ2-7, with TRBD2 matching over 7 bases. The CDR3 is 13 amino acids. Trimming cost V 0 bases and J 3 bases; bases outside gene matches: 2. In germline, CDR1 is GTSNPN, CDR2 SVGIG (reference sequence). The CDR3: CAWSVTGGYEQYF. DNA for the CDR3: TGTGCCTGGAGTGTTACGGGGGGCTACGAGCAGTACTTC.

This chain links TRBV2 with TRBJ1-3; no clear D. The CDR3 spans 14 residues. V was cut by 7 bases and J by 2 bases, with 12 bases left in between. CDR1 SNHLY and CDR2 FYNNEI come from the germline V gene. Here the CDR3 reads CASKGSAAGNTIYF. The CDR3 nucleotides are TGTGCCAGCAAAGGTTCCGCGGCTGGAAACACCATATATTTT.

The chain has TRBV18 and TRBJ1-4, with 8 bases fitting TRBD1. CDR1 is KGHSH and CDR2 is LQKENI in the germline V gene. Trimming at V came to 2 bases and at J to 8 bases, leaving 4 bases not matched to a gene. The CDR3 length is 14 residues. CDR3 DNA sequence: TGTGCCAGCTCACCAGTGGACAGGGAGGAAAAACTGTTTTTT. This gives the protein CASSPVDREEKLFF.

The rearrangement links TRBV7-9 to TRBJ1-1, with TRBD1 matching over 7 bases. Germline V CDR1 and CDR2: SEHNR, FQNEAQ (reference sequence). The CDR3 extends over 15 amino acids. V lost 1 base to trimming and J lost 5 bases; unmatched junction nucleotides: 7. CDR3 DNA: TGTGCCAGCAGCTTAGGGGCAGGGGGAGGAACTGAAGCTTTCTTT. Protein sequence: CASSLGAGGGTEAFF. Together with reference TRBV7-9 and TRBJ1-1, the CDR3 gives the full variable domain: DTGVSQNPRHKITKRGQNVTFRCDPISEHNRLYWYRQTLGQGPEFLTYFQNEAQLEKSRLLSDRFSAERPKGSFSTLEIQRTEQGDSAMYLCASSLGAGGGTEAFFGQGTRLTVV.

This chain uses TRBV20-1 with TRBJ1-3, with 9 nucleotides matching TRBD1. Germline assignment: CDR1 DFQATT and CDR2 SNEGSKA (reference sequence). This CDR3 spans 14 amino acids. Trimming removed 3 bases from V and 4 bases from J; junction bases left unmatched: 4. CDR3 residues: CSASVGQGGNTIYF. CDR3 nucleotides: TGCAGTGCTAGTGTTGGACAGGGGGGAAACACCATATATTTT.

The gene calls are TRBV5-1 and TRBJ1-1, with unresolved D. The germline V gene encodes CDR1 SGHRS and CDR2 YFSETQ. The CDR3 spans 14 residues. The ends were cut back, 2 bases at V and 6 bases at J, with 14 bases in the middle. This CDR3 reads CASSLLDIASEAFF. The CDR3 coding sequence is TGCGCCAGCAGCTTACTCGACATTGCGTCTGAAGCTTTCTTT.

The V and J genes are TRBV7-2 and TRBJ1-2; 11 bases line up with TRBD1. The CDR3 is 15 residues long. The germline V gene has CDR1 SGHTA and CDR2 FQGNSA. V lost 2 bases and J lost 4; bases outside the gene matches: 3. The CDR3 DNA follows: TGTGCCAGCAGCTTACAGGGACAGGGGGGCTATGGCTACACCTTC. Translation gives CASSLQGQGGYGYTF.

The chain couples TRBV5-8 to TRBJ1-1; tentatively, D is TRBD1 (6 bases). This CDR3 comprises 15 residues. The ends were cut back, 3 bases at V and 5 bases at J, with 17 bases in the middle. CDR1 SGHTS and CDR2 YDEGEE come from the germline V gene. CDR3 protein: CASSWASVRGTEAFF. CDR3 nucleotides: TGTGCCAGCAGCTGGGCAAGCGTAAGGGGGACTGAAGCTTTCTTT.

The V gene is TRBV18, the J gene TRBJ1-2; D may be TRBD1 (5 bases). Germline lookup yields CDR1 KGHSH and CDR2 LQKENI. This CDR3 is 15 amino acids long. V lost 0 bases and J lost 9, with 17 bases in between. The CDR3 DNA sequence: TGTGCCAGCTCACCACCCTCCGGCAGGGAGGCGAGCTACACCTTC. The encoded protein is CASSPPSGREASYTF.

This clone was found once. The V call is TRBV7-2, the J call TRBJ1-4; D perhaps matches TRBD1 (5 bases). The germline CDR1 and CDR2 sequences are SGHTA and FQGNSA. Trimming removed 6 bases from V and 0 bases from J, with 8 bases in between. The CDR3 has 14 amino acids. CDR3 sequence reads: CASSDSATNEKLFF. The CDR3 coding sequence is TGTGCCAGCAGTGACAGCGCAACTAATGAAAAACTGTTTTTT.

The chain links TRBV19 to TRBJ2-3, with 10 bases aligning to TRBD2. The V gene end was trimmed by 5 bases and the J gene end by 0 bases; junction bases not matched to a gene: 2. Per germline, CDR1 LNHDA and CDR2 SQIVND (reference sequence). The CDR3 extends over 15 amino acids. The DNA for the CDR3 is TGTGCCAGTAGTCCTAGCGGGGGAAGCACAGATACGCAGTATTTT. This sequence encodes CASSPSGGSTDTQYF.

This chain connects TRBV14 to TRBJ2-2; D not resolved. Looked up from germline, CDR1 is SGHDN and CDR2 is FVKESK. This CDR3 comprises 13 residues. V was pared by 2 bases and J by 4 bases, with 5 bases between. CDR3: CASSQWPTGELFF. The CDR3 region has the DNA TGTGCCAGCAGCCAATGGCCCACCGGGGAGCTGTTTTTT.

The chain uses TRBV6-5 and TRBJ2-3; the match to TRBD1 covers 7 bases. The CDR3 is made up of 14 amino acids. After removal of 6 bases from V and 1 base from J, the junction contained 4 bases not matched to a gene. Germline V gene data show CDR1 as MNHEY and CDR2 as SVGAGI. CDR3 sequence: CASRTGMGTDTQYF. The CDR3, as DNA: TGTGCCAGCAGGACAGGGATGGGCACAGATACGCAGTATTTT.

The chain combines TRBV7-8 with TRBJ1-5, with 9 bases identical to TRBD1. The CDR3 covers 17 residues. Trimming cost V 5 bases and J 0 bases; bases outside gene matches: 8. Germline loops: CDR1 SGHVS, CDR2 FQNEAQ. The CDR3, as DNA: TGTGCCAGCAGCCTAGAAGGGACAGGGTTTAGCAATCAGCCCCAGCATTTT. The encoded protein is CASSLEGTGFSNQPQHF.

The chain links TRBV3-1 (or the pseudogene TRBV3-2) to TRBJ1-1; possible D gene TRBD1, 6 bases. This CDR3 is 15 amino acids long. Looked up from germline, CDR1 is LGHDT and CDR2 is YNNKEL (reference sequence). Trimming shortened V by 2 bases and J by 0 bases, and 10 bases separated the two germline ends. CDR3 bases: TGTGCCAGCAGCCAAATCACAGGGATGAACACTGAAGCTTTCTTT. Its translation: CASSQITGMNTEAFF.

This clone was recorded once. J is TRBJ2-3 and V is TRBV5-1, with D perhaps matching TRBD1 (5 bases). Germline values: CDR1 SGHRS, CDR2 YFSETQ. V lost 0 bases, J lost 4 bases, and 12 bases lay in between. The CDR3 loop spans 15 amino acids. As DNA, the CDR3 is TGCGCCAGCAGCTTGGATCAGGGTAACCCAGATACGCAGTATTTT. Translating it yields CASSLDQGNPDTQYF.